Following are 29 T cell receptor beta chains from one sample sequenced in a study of patients and donors after allogeneic stem cell transplantation. Via MiXCR, TCRdb re-called the RT-PCR reads, giving one row per CDR3 protein. The table records roughly 940,000 distinct CDR3 sequences, roughly 18% of them present only once. Input material: blood, either unsorted or a sorted T cell fraction (not recorded which). These receptors were collected from a human donor who was either an allogeneic HSCT recipient or a stem cell or donor lymphocyte infusion donor (not recorded which). It is not recorded whose cells these are; they may come from a transplant donor.

The chain uses TRBV20-1 and TRBJ1-2; D might be TRBD1 (5 bases). Per the germline V gene, CDR1 is DFQATT and CDR2 is SNEGSKA (reference sequence). Trimming pared 5 bases from V and 4 bases from J, leaving 11 bases between. This CDR3 is built from 12 residues. CDR3 loop: CSAVGQIYGYTF. The CDR3 DNA follows: TGCAGTGCTGTAGGACAAATCTATGGCTACACCTTC.

This rearrangement joins TRBV21-1 to TRBJ1-6; TRBD1 reflects the table's D call only, with no check against the DNA. TRBV21-1 is a pseudogene locus. The CDR3 extends over 19 amino acids. This CDR3 reads CASSKGIQGARSYNSPLHF. The CDR3 region has the DNA TGTGCCAGCAGCAAAGGAATTCAGGGGGCGCGGTCCTATAATTCACCCCTCCACTTT.

Ten or more counts support this clonotype. The V call is TRBV4-3, the J call TRBJ1-1; no definite D call. Germline CDR1 is LGHNA and CDR2 is YSLEER. The V end was cut by 0 bases, the J end by 0 bases, with 8 bases between. The CDR3 consists of 15 residues. CDR3 amino acids: CASSQDPGLNTEAFF. CDR3 nucleotides: TGCGCCAGCAGCCAAGATCCGGGGTTGAACACTGAAGCTTTCTTT.

The chain carries TRBV12-3 or TRBV12-4 and TRBJ2-2; possibly TRBD2 for D (5 bases). This CDR3 spans 16 amino acids. Trimming pared 3 bases from V and 7 bases from J, leaving 18 bases between. The CDR3 loop reads CASSLLVPSLRGELFF. The CDR3 nucleotides read TGTGCCAGCAGTTTGCTGGTCCCTAGCTTGCGCGGGGAGCTGTTTTTT.

The V and J genes are TRBV7-2 and TRBJ1-2; tentatively, D is TRBD1 (5 bases). CDR1 is SGHTA, CDR2 FQGNSA, per germline. Trimming removed 1 base from V and 8 bases from J, with 20 bases in between. This CDR3 spans 16 amino acids. The CDR3 reads CASSLVGAGSIEGYTF. In DNA, the CDR3 is TGTGCCAGCAGCTTAGTCGGAGCAGGGTCAATTGAAGGCTACACCTTC.

This clonotype appeared a few times. V and J are TRBV27 and TRBJ1-3, with D tentatively TRBD1 (5 bases). The germline V gene encodes CDR1 MNHEY and CDR2 SMNVEV (reference sequence). V shed 8 bases and J shed 2 bases, with 7 bases lying between them. The CDR3 is made up of 12 amino acids. DNA of the CDR3: TGTGCCAGCGGGACGGCTGGAAACACCATATATTTT. Translated: CASGTAGNTIYF.

In its sample, this clonotype was seen a few times. The rearrangement links TRBV9 to TRBJ1-2; TRBD1 aligns across 10 bases. The germline CDR1 and CDR2 sequences are SGDLS and YYNGEE. The junction had 6 bases not matched to a gene; V was cut back by 0 bases and J by 7 bases. The CDR3 has 15 amino acids. CDR3: CASSVAGTGDGGYTF. DNA for the CDR3: TGTGCCAGCAGCGTAGCCGGGACAGGGGATGGTGGCTACACCTTC.

This chain connects TRBV15 to TRBJ2-1, with 9 bases fitting TRBD2. Germline loops: CDR1 LNHNV, CDR2 YYDKDF (reference sequence). V was clipped by 5 bases and J by 5 bases; unmatched bases: 10. The CDR3 runs to 16 residues. CDR3 bases: TGTGCCACCAGCTCCCAGTCTAGCGGGGCCCACAATGAGCAGTTCTTC. Amino acid sequence: CATSSQSSGAHNEQFF. Supplemented by reference TRBV15 and TRBJ2-1, the full variable domain reads DAMVIQNPRYQVTQFGKPVTLSCSQTLNHNVMYWYQQKSSQAPKLLFHYYDKDFNNEADTPDNFQSRRPNTSFCFLDIRSPGLGDTAMYLCATSSQSSGAHNEQFFGPGTRLTVL.

The chain carries TRBV18 and TRBJ1-5; D gene ambiguous. The V and J ends lost 2 bases and 3 bases respectively, with 14 bases between them. This CDR3 has 16 residues. Germline lookup yields CDR1 KGHSH and CDR2 LQKENI. CDR3 loop: CASSPGGAGFNQPQHF. CDR3 nucleotide sequence: TGTGCCAGCTCACCAGGCGGAGCGGGGTTCAATCAGCCCCAGCATTTT.

V is TRBV5-1 and J is TRBJ2-1; maybe TRBD1 (6 bases). The germline V and J ends were trimmed by 4 bases and 3 bases, with 14 bases remaining between them. Germline loops: CDR1 SGHRS, CDR2 YFSETQ. This CDR3 is built from 15 residues. The CDR3 coding sequence is TGCGCCAGCAGCACCGGGACAAAAGACTACAATGAGCAGTTCTTC. As protein: CASSTGTKDYNEQFF.

V and J are TRBV5-1 and TRBJ2-3, with D perhaps matching TRBD2 (6 bases). Trimming removed 4 bases at V and 0 bases at J, with 18 bases between. Germline V lookup: CDR1 SGHRS, CDR2 YFSETQ. This CDR3 spans 17 amino acids. This CDR3 reads CASSPPGSGSSTDTQYF. The CDR3, as DNA: TGCGCCAGCAGCCCCCCGGGTAGCGGATCTAGCACAGATACGCAGTATTTT.

V is TRBV7-2 and J is TRBJ2-7; D gene ambiguous. The CDR3 extends over 13 amino acids. Trimming left V 4 bases short and J 5 bases short, with 12 bases between. Germline V gene lookup returns CDR1 SGHTA and CDR2 FQGNSA. In DNA form, the CDR3 reads TGTGCCAGCAGCTCCCCTAATATCAACGAGCAGTACTTC. Residues: CASSSPNINEQYF.

The chain joins TRBV9 to TRBJ2-1; perhaps TRBD1 as D (5 bases). The CDR3 length is 16 residues. Trimming removed 0 bases from V and 2 bases from J, with 12 bases in between. From germline, CDR1 is SGDLS and CDR2 YYNGEE. Here the CDR3 reads CASSVEERGTYNEQFF. DNA for the CDR3: TGTGCCAGCAGCGTAGAGGAAAGGGGTACCTACAATGAGCAGTTCTTC.

Only a few counts were recorded for this clonotype. The rearrangement links TRBV18 to TRBJ1-6, with a weak D call TRBD1 (5 bases). The length of the CDR3 is 13 residues. Trimming removed 2 bases at V and 9 bases at J, with 8 bases between. Looked up from germline, CDR1 is KGHSH and CDR2 is LQKENI. The CDR3 nucleotides are TGTGCCAGCTCACCAGGACACCCTTCACCCCTCCACTTT. This codes for CASSPGHPSPLHF. Together with reference TRBV18 and TRBJ1-6, the CDR3 gives the full variable domain: NAGVMQNPRHLVRRRGQEARLRCSPMKGHSHVYWYRQLPEEGLKFMVYLQKENIIDESGMPKERFSAEFPKEGPSILRIQQVVRGDSAAYFCASSPGHPSPLHFGNGTRLTVT.

In its sample, this clonotype was seen a few times. The J gene is TRBJ2-2, the V gene TRBV29-1, with 7 bases matching TRBD1. Germline lookup yields CDR1 SQVTM and CDR2 ANQGSEA. The CDR3 runs 15 residues. J gave up 0 bases and V 6 bases, and 7 bases lay outside the gene matches. The CDR3 nucleotides read TGCAGCGTCCAAACCAGGGGGACGAACACCGGGGAGCTGTTTTTT. Translating it yields CSVQTRGTNTGELFF.

This rearrangement joins TRBV7-9 to TRBJ1-1; D is unresolved. V was clipped by 4 bases and J by 1 base, with 13 bases between them. Germline loops: CDR1 SEHNR, CDR2 FQNEAQ (reference sequence). The CDR3 has 15 residues. CDR3 residues: CASSSLSLGNTEAFF. In DNA, the CDR3 is TGTGCCAGCAGCTCCCTGTCCCTGGGGAACACTGAAGCTTTCTTT.

The chain links TRBV20-1 to TRBJ1-2; no definite D call. The V end lost 6 bases, the J end lost 3 bases, and 14 bases lay between the germline ends. Germline V gene lookup returns CDR1 DFQATT and CDR2 SNEGSKA (reference sequence). The CDR3 loop spans 13 amino acids. The CDR3 reads CSAPADEYYGYTF. The CDR3 bases are TGCAGTGCCCCCGCGGATGAGTACTATGGCTACACCTTC.

This rearrangement joins TRBV10-3 to TRBJ2-7; TRBD2 matches at 8 bases. With 0 bases clipped from V and 6 bases from J, the junction kept 16 bases outside the gene matches. Germline V lookup: CDR1 ENHRY, CDR2 SYGVKD. This CDR3 has 18 residues. This CDR3 is CAISESRNRGGPSPEQYF. The CDR3 region has the DNA TGTGCCATCAGTGAGTCAAGAAATCGGGGGGGTCCCTCGCCCGAGCAGTACTTC.

The chain couples TRBV9 to TRBJ1-5; D ambiguous. Per germline, CDR1 SGDLS and CDR2 YYNGEE. This CDR3 comprises 15 residues. V lost 0 bases and J lost 9, with 16 bases in between. The CDR3 sequence is CASSVGIRGNGPQHF. The CDR3, as DNA: TGTGCCAGCAGCGTAGGAATTAGAGGCAACGGGCCCCAGCATTTT.

J is TRBJ2-1 and V is TRBV27, with D possibly matching TRBD1 (6 bases). Germline assignment: CDR1 MNHEY and CDR2 SMNVEV (reference sequence). CDR3 length: 15 amino acids. The V gene lost 5 bases and the J gene lost 2 bases, with 13 bases spanning the gap. The CDR3: CASSVTGFTYNEQFF. Written as DNA, the CDR3 is TGTGCCAGCAGTGTTACAGGGTTCACCTACAATGAGCAGTTCTTC.

The chain has TRBV25-1 and TRBJ2-7; 12 bases agree with TRBD1. CDR1 MGHDK and CDR2 SYGVNS come from the germline V gene. The trim removed 4 bases at V and 7 bases at J, leaving 5 bases unmatched. The CDR3 loop spans 14 amino acids. The CDR3 reads CASSAGQGAREQYF. DNA of the CDR3: TGTGCCAGCAGTGCGGGACAGGGGGCGCGGGAGCAGTACTTC.

The chain uses TRBV7-9 and TRBJ1-2; D is ambiguous. CDR1 SEHNR and CDR2 FQNEAQ come from the germline V gene (reference sequence). Trimming took 0 bases from V and 3 from J, leaving 11 bases between them. There are 15 residues in the CDR3. The CDR3 loop is CASSLASWSDYGYTF. Here the CDR3 DNA reads TGTGCCAGCAGCTTAGCCAGTTGGTCGGACTATGGCTACACCTTC.

This chain joins TRBV7-9 and TRBJ1-3; the D gene is possibly TRBD1 (5 bases). The CDR3 totals 16 residues. Trimming stripped 5 bases from V and 0 bases from J, with 14 bases between. The germline V gene encodes CDR1 SEHNR and CDR2 FQNEAQ (reference sequence). The CDR3 DNA reads TGTGCCAGCAGCCCCCCCGGGGCTAGCTCTGGAAACACCATATATTTT. This codes for CASSPPGASSGNTIYF.

The gene calls are TRBV30 and TRBJ2-3, with D tentatively TRBD1 or TRBD2 (7 bases each). The V end lost 0 bases, the J end lost 4 bases, and 14 bases lay between the germline ends. Germline V gives CDR1 GTSNPN, CDR2 SVGIG (reference sequence). This CDR3 region has 15 residues. CDR3 amino acids: CAWSVQAGTADTQYF. CDR3 nucleotides: TGTGCCTGGAGTGTACAAGCGGGGACAGCAGATACGCAGTATTTT.

The chain couples TRBV11-2 to TRBJ2-4; TRBD2 matches 10 bases. Trimming cost V 2 bases and J 0 bases; bases outside gene matches: 10. Germline lookup yields CDR1 SGHAT and CDR2 FQNNGV. The CDR3 totals 19 residues. The CDR3 protein is CASSLPPRTSGLAKNIQYF. The CDR3 DNA sequence: TGTGCCAGCAGCTTACCCCCGAGGACTAGCGGTCTAGCCAAAAACATTCAGTACTTC.

The gene calls are TRBV20-1 and TRBJ1-6; D possibly corresponds to TRBD1 (5 bases). This CDR3 is built from 18 residues. The germline gives CDR1 DFQATT, CDR2 SNEGSKA (reference sequence). The V gene lost 1 base and the J gene lost 9 bases, with 25 bases spanning the gap. CDR3 bases: TGCAGTGCTAGAGTGCCCCTGAGGTGGGAGGGGATGGGTTCACCCCTCCACTTT. Residues: CSARVPLRWEGMGSPLHF.

V and J are TRBV7-9 and TRBJ2-3; 7 bases map to TRBD1. CDR1 is SEHNR and CDR2 is FQNEAQ in the germline V gene (reference sequence). The V gene end was trimmed by 3 bases and the J gene end by 4 bases; junction bases not matched to a gene: 10. The CDR3 runs 16 residues. The CDR3 DNA reads as TGTGCCAGCAGCTTGGAGACAGGGTGGGGGCCAGATACGCAGTATTTT. This translates into CASSLETGWGPDTQYF. Together with reference TRBV7-9 and TRBJ2-3, the CDR3 gives the full variable domain: DTGVSQNPRHKITKRGQNVTFRCDPISEHNRLYWYRQTLGQGPEFLTYFQNEAQLEKSRLLSDRFSAERPKGSFSTLEIQRTEQGDSAMYLCASSLETGWGPDTQYFGPGTRLTVL.

Only a few counts were recorded for this clonotype. The chain combines TRBV2 with TRBJ1-1, with D uncertain. Germline values: CDR1 SNHLY, CDR2 FYNNEI. CDR3 length: 12 residues. Deletions cut 7 bases from V and 0 bases from J, with 6 bases between. DNA for the CDR3: TGTGCCAGCATGAAGTTGAACACTGAAGCTTTCTTT. This codes for CASMKLNTEAFF.

The V and J genes are TRBV3-1 and TRBJ2-1, with D hard to call. The length of the CDR3 is 12 residues. The V gene lost 1 base and the J gene lost 8 bases, with 6 bases spanning the gap. Germline V lookup: CDR1 LGHDT, CDR2 YNNKEL (reference sequence). CDR3 sequence: CASSQVRHEQFF. CDR3 in DNA: TGTGCCAGCAGCCAAGTGAGGCATGAGCAGTTCTTC.